These 30 T cell receptor beta chains were all obtained from the same sample, sequenced in a study of T cell responses to AZD1222 COVID-19 vaccine. TCRdb's copy holds only in-frame clones and misses some; the assay was immunoSEQ multiplex PCR. The table has more than 85,000 clones, 87% seen once. The sequences come from peripheral blood, collected 28 days after the second AZD1222 dose. Every receptor here comes from an adult who received the AZD1222 COVID-19 vaccine.

The V call is TRBV30, the J call TRBJ2-1, with TRBD2 matching over 7 bases. The CDR3 runs to 13 residues. J was trimmed by 1 base and V by 5 bases; bases with no gene match: 2. In germline, CDR1 is GTSNPN, CDR2 SVGIG (reference sequence). The CDR3, as DNA: TGTGCCTGGTGGCGGGAGTCCTACAATGAGCAGTTCTTC. As protein: CAWWRESYNEQFF.

The chain uses TRBV3-1 (or the pseudogene TRBV3-2) and TRBJ2-2; 8 positions match TRBD2. Trimming removed 4 bases from V and 7 bases from J; junction bases left unmatched: 11. The germline gives CDR1 LGHDT, CDR2 YNNKEL (reference sequence). This CDR3 comprises 16 residues. For the CDR3, the DNA is TGTGCCAGCAGCCGTCCCGGGGGGGGGCTGATCGGGGAGCTGTTTTTT. Translating gives CASSRPGGGLIGELFF.

The chain couples TRBV7-9 to TRBJ2-5; D might be TRBD1 (7 bases). The V gene lost 5 bases and the J gene lost 4 bases, with 29 bases spanning the gap. This CDR3 spans 19 amino acids. Germline V CDR1 and CDR2: SEHNR, FQNEAQ (reference sequence). CDR3 nucleotides: TGTGCCAGCAGCCAGTATAAGTGGGAGAGGCGGGACAGCACAGAGACCCAGTACTTC. This sequence encodes CASSQYKWERRDSTETQYF.

The chain joins TRBV7-6 to TRBJ2-1; D is unresolved. Looked up from germline, CDR1 is SGHVS and CDR2 is FNYEAQ. The CDR3 runs to 13 residues. V was trimmed by 5 bases and J by 4 bases, leaving 9 bases between them. The chain's CDR3 is CASSPRPYNEQFF. CDR3 in DNA: TGTGCCAGCAGCCCCAGGCCGTACAATGAGCAGTTCTTC. The full variable domain, its missing parts supplied by reference TRBV7-6 and TRBJ2-1, is GAGVSQSPRYKVTKRGQDVALRCDPISGHVSLYWYRQALGQGPEFLTYFNYEAQQDKSGLPNDRFSAERPEGSISTLTIQRTEQRDSAMYRCASSPRPYNEQFFGPGTRLTVL.

The J gene is TRBJ2-7, the V gene TRBV27; 9 positions match TRBD1. Germline assignment: CDR1 MNHEY and CDR2 SMNVEV (reference sequence). Unmatched junction bases numbered 18, after V lost 5 bases and J lost 7 bases. The CDR3 has 17 residues. CDR3 coding DNA: TGTGCCAGCAGTCCAAGGGAGGGGGGACAGGGCTCGAGAGAGCAGTACTTC. Translation: CASSPREGGQGSREQYF.

The chain joins TRBV11-1 to TRBJ2-7, with D possibly being TRBD1 or TRBD2 (5 bases each). V lost 5 bases, J lost 7 bases, and 12 bases lay in between. Germline lookup yields CDR1 SGHAT and CDR2 FQDESV (reference sequence). The CDR3 has 12 amino acids. The CDR3, as DNA: TGTGCCAGCAGCGCGTGGGACCGAGAGCAGTACTTC. Translating it yields CASSAWDREQYF.

The chain couples TRBV7-6 to TRBJ2-2; D remains unclear. Germline CDR1 and CDR2: SGHVS and FNYEAQ. This CDR3 has 15 residues. V gave up 0 bases and J gave up 6 bases, with 11 bases separating them. Here the CDR3 DNA reads TGTGCCAGCAGCTTAGCGTGGTCCCTCCCCGGGGAGCTGTTTTTT. This translates into CASSLAWSLPGELFF.

This clone was seen only a few times. The V call is TRBV5-4, the J call TRBJ1-2; D is perhaps TRBD1 (5 bases). Germline V gene data show CDR1 as SGHNT and CDR2 as YYREEE (reference sequence). There are 13 residues in the CDR3. Between the trimmed V and J ends, which lost 4 bases and 6 bases, there was a span of 13 bases. The DNA for the CDR3 is TGTGCCAGCAGCCGCAGGGTGGCAGATGGCTACACCTTC. Its protein is CASSRRVADGYTF.

The chain carries TRBV20-1 and TRBJ1-4, with 7 bases aligning to TRBD1. Trimming at V came to 3 bases and at J to 6 bases, leaving 10 bases not matched to a gene. The germline V gene has CDR1 DFQATT and CDR2 SNEGSKA (reference sequence). The CDR3 runs 15 residues. The CDR3: CSASLPGGDHEKLFF. The DNA for the CDR3 is TGCAGTGCTAGTTTGCCAGGGGGGGATCATGAAAAACTGTTTTTT.

The chain joins TRBV6-1 to TRBJ2-2; possible D gene TRBD2, 5 bases. This CDR3 spans 16 amino acids. Germline V CDR1 and CDR2: MNHNS, SASEGT. Trimming removed 2 bases at V and 4 bases at J, with 14 bases between. The CDR3 reads CASSEWARAGTGELFF. The CDR3 coding sequence is TGTGCCAGCAGTGAATGGGCTAGGGCGGGCACCGGGGAGCTGTTTTTT.

The chain combines TRBV11-3 with TRBJ1-5; the match to TRBD1 covers 7 bases. The CDR3 length is 14 residues. Germline V CDR1 and CDR2: SGHNT, YENEEA. With 3 bases clipped from V and 4 bases from J, the junction kept 3 bases outside the gene matches. The CDR3 protein is CASSFKGANQPQHF. In DNA, the CDR3 is TGTGCCAGCAGCTTTAAGGGGGCAAATCAGCCCCAGCATTTT.

V usage is TRBV7-3 and J usage is TRBJ1-6, with 9 bases that match TRBD1. The V gene's germline CDR1 is SGHTA and CDR2 FQGTGA. Trimming at V came to 7 bases and at J to 9 bases, leaving 4 bases not matched to a gene. This CDR3 comprises 13 residues. The CDR3 region has the DNA TGTGCCAGCAAGGGACAGGGATCTTCACCCCTCCACTTT. Translation: CASKGQGSSPLHF.

The chain combines TRBV3-1 (or the pseudogene TRBV3-2) with TRBJ2-5; TRBD2 agrees at 9 bases. V was clipped by 5 bases and J by 4 bases; unmatched bases: 8. This CDR3 contains 15 residues. The germline V gene has CDR1 LGHDT and CDR2 YNNKEL (reference sequence). The CDR3, as DNA: TGTGCCAGCAGCTCCCGCGGGGGGGCAGGAGAGACCCAGTACTTC. Its protein product is CASSSRGGAGETQYF.

V gene TRBV30 combines with J gene TRBJ1-1; D possibly corresponds to TRBD1 (5 bases). In germline, CDR1 is GTSNPN, CDR2 SVGIG (reference sequence). CDR3 length: 13 residues. Trimming took 4 bases from V and 5 from J, leaving 14 bases between them. CDR3 in amino acids: CAWNERGVTEAFF. The DNA of the CDR3 is TGTGCCTGGAACGAACGGGGGGTAACTGAAGCTTTCTTT.

V is TRBV2 and J is TRBJ2-7, with a possible D match to TRBD2 (5 bases). V was pared by 7 bases and J by 2 bases, with 15 bases between. The CDR3 extends over 14 amino acids. CDR1 is SNHLY, CDR2 FYNNEI, per germline. The DNA of the CDR3 is TGTGCCAGCAAAGGAGGTCGCAGGCCCTACGAGCAGTACTTC. It encodes CASKGGRRPYEQYF.

This clone was observed a single time. The CDR3 DNA follows: TGTGCCAGCAGTGCCGGGACAAAGAACACCGGGGAGCTGTTTTTT. It yields the protein CASSAGTKNTGELFF. The V and J genes are TRBV6-4 and TRBJ2-2, with a weak D call TRBD1 (6 bases). Trimming stripped 4 bases from V and 1 base from J, with 10 bases between. Germline CDR1 and CDR2: MRHNA and SNTAGT. There are 15 residues in the CDR3.

This sequence joins TRBV10-3 and TRBJ1-6, with D unresolved. The germline V gene has CDR1 ENHRY and CDR2 SYGVKD. V was pared by 0 bases and J by 8 bases, with 11 bases between. This CDR3 region has 15 residues. CDR3 amino acids: CAISESAGLYSPLHF. CDR3 coding DNA: TGTGCCATCAGTGAGTCGGCCGGGTTGTATTCACCCCTCCACTTT.

The V call is TRBV2, the J call TRBJ1-1; TRBD1 might be the D (5 bases). Germline loops: CDR1 SNHLY, CDR2 FYNNEI. This CDR3 contains 13 residues. V was shortened by 5 bases and J by 3 bases, with 10 bases between the two germline ends. CDR3 bases: TGTGCCAGCAGTTCTGACAGTTACACTGAAGCTTTCTTT. Translating gives CASSSDSYTEAFF. Complete variable domain (other parts from reference TRBV2 and TRBJ1-1): EPEVTQTPSHQVTQMGQEVILRCVPISNHLYFYWYRQILGQKVEFLVSFYNNEISEKSEIFDDQFSVERPDGSNFTLKIRSTKLEDSAMYFCASSSDSYTEAFFGQGTRLTVV.

This chain links TRBV9 with TRBJ2-1; TRBD1 aligns across 9 bases. Trimming removed 6 bases from V and 7 bases from J; junction bases left unmatched: 8. This CDR3 is 14 amino acids long. Germline CDR1 is SGDLS and CDR2 is YYNGEE. CDR3 in amino acids: CASTPPGQGNEQFF. The CDR3 DNA is TGTGCCAGCACCCCCCCGGGACAGGGTAATGAGCAGTTCTTC.

This chain links TRBV5-4 with TRBJ2-2, with D unclear. The CDR3 has 14 residues. Trimming removed 0 bases from V and 4 bases from J, with 7 bases in between. CDR1 is SGHNT, CDR2 YYREEE, per germline (reference sequence). The CDR3 is CASSLGVSTGELFF. The CDR3 bases are TGTGCCAGCAGCTTGGGGGTGTCCACCGGGGAGCTGTTTTTT.

The rearrangement uses TRBV7-9 and TRBJ1-1; D not resolved. Germline V gives CDR1 SEHNR, CDR2 FQNEAQ (reference sequence). V shed 3 bases and J shed 5 bases, with 4 bases lying between them. CDR3 length equals 11 residues. In DNA, the CDR3 is TGTGCCAGCAGCTTTTCTACTGAAGCTTTCTTT. Protein: CASSFSTEAFF.

The V call is TRBV11-2, the J call TRBJ1-2; D might be TRBD1 (6 bases). The V gene lost 1 base and the J gene lost 1 base, with 19 bases spanning the gap. Germline assignment: CDR1 SGHAT and CDR2 FQNNGV. The CDR3 spans 18 residues. The CDR3 sequence is CASSLGRGGQPLNYGYTF. For the CDR3, the DNA is TGTGCCAGCAGCTTAGGCCGCGGGGGGCAACCACTTAACTATGGCTACACCTTC.

This chain uses TRBV5-1 with TRBJ2-5; TRBD2 agrees at 8 bases. Germline CDR1 and CDR2: SGHRS and YFSETQ. The CDR3 has 15 residues. After removal of 3 bases from V and 2 bases from J, the junction contained 6 bases not matched to a gene. This CDR3 is CASSSSGGQQETQYF. In DNA, the CDR3 is TGCGCCAGCAGCTCGAGCGGGGGCCAACAAGAGACCCAGTACTTC.

The gene calls are TRBV13 and TRBJ2-7; 10 bases are shared with TRBD2. V dropped 4 bases and J dropped 5; count of bases not matched to a gene: 8. Germline CDR1 PRHDT, CDR2 FYEKMQ (reference sequence). The CDR3 spans 15 residues. CDR3 protein: CASSSGSGRNDEQYF. DNA for the CDR3: TGTGCCAGCAGCTCTGGTAGCGGGAGGAATGACGAGCAGTACTTC.

This clone was detected a few times. J is TRBJ1-2 and V is TRBV19, with D perhaps TRBD1 (5 bases). The V gene lost 4 bases and the J gene lost 1 base, with 7 bases spanning the gap. The CDR3 totals 13 residues. Germline CDR1 is LNHDA and CDR2 is SQIVND (reference sequence). CDR3 in DNA: TGTGCCAGTAGTACCGGGGGTAACTATGGCTACACCTTC. It yields the protein CASSTGGNYGYTF.

V is TRBV9 and J is TRBJ2-5; D gene ambiguous. The CDR3 extends over 10 amino acids. Germline V CDR1 and CDR2: SGDLS, YYNGEE. V was cut by 5 bases and J by 5 bases, with 4 bases left in between. The CDR3 protein is CASSGETQYF. The CDR3 DNA is TGTGCCAGCAGTGGGGAGACCCAGTACTTC.

For this clone: An end of the junction differs from the germline gene, which may be a read error. The CDR3 reads CASSHGSAWYF. Written as DNA, the CDR3 is TGTGCCAGCAGCCACGGATCGGCTTGGTATTTT. The chain is built from TRBV12-3 or TRBV12-4 and TRBJ1-5; no firm D call. This CDR3 region has 11 residues.

The chain is built from TRBV20-1 and TRBJ2-1; perhaps TRBD1 as D (6 bases). Looked up from germline, CDR1 is DFQATT and CDR2 is SNEGSKA (reference sequence). The CDR3 runs to 14 residues. Trimming took 3 bases from V and 6 from J, leaving 15 bases between them. CDR3 amino acids: CSASPRGGPNEQFF. The CDR3 region has the DNA TGCAGTGCTAGTCCTAGAGGGGGACCCAATGAGCAGTTCTTC.

This sequence joins TRBV6-5 and TRBJ1-1, with no clear D. The germline CDR1 and CDR2 sequences are MNHEY and SVGAGI. This CDR3 is 15 amino acids long. V lost 2 bases and J lost 1, with 11 bases in between. The CDR3 nucleotides read TGTGCCAGCAGTTACGACACCGTGGGGAACACTGAAGCTTTCTTT. This codes for CASSYDTVGNTEAFF.

The rearrangement links TRBV9 to TRBJ2-3; D call uncertain. Trimming removed 0 bases from V and 4 bases from J, with 6 bases in between. This CDR3 has 13 amino acids. CDR1 and CDR2 (germline): SGDLS, YYNGEE. In nucleotides, the CDR3 is TGTGCCAGCAGCGTAGCTGGCCCAGATACGCAGTATTTT. Translated, it gives CASSVAGPDTQYF.